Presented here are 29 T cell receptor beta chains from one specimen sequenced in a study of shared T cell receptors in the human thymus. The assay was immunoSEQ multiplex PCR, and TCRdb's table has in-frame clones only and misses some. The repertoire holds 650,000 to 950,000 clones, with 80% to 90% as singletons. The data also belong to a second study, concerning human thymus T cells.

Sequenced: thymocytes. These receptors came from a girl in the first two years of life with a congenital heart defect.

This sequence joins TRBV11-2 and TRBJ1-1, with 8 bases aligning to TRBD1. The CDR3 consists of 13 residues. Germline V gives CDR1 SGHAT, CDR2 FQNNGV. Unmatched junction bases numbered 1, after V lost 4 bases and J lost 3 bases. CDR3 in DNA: TGTGCCAGCAGCTCGGACAGGGACACTGAAGCTTTCTTT. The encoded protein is CASSSDRDTEAFF.

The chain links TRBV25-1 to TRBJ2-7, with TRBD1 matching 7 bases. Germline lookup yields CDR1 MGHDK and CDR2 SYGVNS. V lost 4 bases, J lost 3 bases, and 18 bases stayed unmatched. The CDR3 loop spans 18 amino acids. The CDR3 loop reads CASSAPKLPTGHDYEQYF. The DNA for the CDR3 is TGTGCCAGCAGTGCACCAAAACTACCGACAGGGCACGACTACGAGCAGTACTTC.

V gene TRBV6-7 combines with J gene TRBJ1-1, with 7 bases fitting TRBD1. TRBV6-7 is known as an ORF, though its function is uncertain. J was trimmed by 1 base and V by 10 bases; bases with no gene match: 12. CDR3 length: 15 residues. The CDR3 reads CATILQGGKNTEAFF. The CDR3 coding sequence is TGTGCCACCATTCTTCAGGGGGGAAAGAACACTGAAGCTTTCTTT.

CDR3 coding DNA: TGTGCCAGTACGCGACAGGGTTTGTCGTCCTATGGCTACACCTTC. Amino acid sequence: CASTRQGLSSYGYTF. This rearrangement joins TRBV6-5 to TRBJ1-2, with TRBD1 identical over 7 bases. Germline values: CDR1 MNHEY, CDR2 SVGAGI. V lost 9 bases and J lost 4; bases outside the gene matches: 14. CDR3 length equals 15 residues.

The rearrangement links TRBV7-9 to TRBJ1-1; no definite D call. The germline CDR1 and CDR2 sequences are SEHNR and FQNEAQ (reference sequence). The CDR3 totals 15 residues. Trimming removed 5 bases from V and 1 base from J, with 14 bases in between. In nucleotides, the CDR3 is TGTGCCAGCAGCCCGGTTCCCTCCCCGAACACTGAAGCTTTCTTT. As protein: CASSPVPSPNTEAFF.

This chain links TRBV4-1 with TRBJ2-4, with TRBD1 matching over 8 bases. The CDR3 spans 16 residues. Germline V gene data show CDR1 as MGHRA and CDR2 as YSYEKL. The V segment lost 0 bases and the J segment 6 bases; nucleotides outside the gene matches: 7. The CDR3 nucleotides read TGCGCCAGCAGCCAAGATAGGGACAGGATACTAAACATTCAGTACTTC. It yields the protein CASSQDRDRILNIQYF.

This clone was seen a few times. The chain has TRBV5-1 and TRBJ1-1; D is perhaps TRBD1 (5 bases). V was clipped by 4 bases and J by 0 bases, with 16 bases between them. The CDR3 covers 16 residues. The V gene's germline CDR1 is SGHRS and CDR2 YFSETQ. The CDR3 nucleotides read TGCGCCAGCAGCCCTGGGGCCACTCTGATGAACACTGAAGCTTTCTTT. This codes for CASSPGATLMNTEAFF.

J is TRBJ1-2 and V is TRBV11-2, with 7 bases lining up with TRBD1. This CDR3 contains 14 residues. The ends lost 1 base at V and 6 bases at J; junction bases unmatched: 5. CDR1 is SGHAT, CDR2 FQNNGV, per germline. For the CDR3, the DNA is TGTGCCAGCAGCTTAGTGACAGGGTTAAATGGCTACACCTTC. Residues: CASSLVTGLNGYTF.

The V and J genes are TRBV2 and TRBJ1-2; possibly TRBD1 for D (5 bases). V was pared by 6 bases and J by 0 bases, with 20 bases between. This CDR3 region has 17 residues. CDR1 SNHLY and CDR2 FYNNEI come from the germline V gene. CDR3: CASRLGPFPQSNYGYTF. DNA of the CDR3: TGTGCCAGCAGACTGGGGCCCTTTCCCCAGTCTAACTATGGCTACACCTTC.

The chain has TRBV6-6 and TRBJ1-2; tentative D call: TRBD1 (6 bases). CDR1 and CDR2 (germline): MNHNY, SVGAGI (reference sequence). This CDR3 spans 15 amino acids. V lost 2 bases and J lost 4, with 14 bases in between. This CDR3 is CASSYPTGSCYGYTF. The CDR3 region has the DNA TGTGCCAGCAGTTACCCAACAGGGTCCTGCTATGGCTACACCTTC.

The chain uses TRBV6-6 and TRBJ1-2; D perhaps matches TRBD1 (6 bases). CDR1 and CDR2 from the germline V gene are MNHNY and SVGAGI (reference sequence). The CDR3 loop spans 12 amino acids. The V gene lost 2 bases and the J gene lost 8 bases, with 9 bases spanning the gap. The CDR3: CASSYEGDGYTF. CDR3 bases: TGTGCCAGCAGTTACGAGGGGGACGGCTACACCTTC.

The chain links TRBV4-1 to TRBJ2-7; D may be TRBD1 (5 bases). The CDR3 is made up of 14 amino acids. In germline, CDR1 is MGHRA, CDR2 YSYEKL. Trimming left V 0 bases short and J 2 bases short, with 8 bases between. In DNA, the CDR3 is TGCGCCAGCAGCCAAGATAACAGGACCTACGAGCAGTACTTC. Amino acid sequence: CASSQDNRTYEQYF.

CDR3 sequence reads: CASGLVYLPGGTEAFF. The CDR3 coding sequence is TGTGCTAGTGGTTTGGTATACCTCCCAGGAGGCACTGAAGCTTTCTTT. The chain employs TRBV12-5 and TRBJ1-1; D gene unclear. The CDR3 is made up of 16 amino acids. Looked up from germline, CDR1 is LGHNT and CDR2 is FRNRAP. Trimming cost V 0 bases and J 4 bases, with 15 bases left between them. Together with reference TRBV12-5 and TRBJ1-1, the CDR3 gives the full variable domain: DARVTQTPRHKVTEMGQEVTMRCQPILGHNTVFWYRQTMMQGLELLAYFRNRAPLDDSGMPKDRFSAEMPDATLATLKIQPSEPRDSAVYFCASGLVYLPGGTEAFFGQGTRLTVV.

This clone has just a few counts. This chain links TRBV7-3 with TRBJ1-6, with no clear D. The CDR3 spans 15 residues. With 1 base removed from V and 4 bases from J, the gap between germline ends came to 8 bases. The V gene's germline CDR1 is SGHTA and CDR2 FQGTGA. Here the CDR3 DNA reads TGTGCCAGCAGCTTAAGGGCAGCTTATAATTCACCCCTCCACTTT. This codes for CASSLRAAYNSPLHF. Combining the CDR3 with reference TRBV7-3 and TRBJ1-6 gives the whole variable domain GAGVSQTPSNKVTEKGKYVELRCDPISGHTALYWYRQSLGQGPEFLIYFQGTGAADDSGLPNDRFFAVRPEGSVSTLKIQRTERGDSAVYLCASSLRAAYNSPLHFGNGTRLTVT.

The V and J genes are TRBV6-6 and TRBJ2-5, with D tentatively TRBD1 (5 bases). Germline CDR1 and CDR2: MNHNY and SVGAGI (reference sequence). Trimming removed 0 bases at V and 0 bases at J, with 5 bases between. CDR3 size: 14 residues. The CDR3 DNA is TGTGCCAGCAGTTACTCACAGGACCAAGAGACCCAGTACTTC. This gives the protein CASSYSQDQETQYF.

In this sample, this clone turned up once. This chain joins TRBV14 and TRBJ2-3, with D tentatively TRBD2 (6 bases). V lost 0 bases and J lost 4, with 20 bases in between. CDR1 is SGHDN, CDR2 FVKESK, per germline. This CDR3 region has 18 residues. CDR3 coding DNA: TGTGCCAGCAGCCAAGATCCTTCGGAGGGGAGGTGGGCAGATACGCAGTATTTT. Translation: CASSQDPSEGRWADTQYF. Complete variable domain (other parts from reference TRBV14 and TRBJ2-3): EAGVTQFPSHSVIEKGQTVTLRCDPISGHDNLYWYRRVMGKEIKFLLHFVKESKQDESGMPNNRFLAERTGGTYSTLKVQPAELEDSGVYFCASSQDPSEGRWADTQYFGPGTRLTVL.

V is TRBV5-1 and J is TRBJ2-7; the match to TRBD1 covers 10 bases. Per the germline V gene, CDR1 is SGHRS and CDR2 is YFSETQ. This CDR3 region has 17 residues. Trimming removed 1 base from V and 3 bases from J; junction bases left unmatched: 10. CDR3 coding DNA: TGCGCCAGCAGCTTGTTAGGGGACAGGGGTTCCTACTACGAGCAGTACTTC. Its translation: CASSLLGDRGSYYEQYF.

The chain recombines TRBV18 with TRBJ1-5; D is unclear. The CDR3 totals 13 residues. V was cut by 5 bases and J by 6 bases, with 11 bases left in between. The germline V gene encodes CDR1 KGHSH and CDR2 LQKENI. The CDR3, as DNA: TGTGCCAGCTCAGGAGGATATGGTCAGCCCCAGCATTTT. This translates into CASSGGYGQPQHF.

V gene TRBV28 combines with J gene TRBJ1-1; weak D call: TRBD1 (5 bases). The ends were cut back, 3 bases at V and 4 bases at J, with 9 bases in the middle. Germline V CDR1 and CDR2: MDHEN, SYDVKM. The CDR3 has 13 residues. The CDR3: CASSFARVTEAFF. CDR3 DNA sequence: TGTGCCAGCAGTTTCGCCAGGGTCACTGAAGCTTTCTTT. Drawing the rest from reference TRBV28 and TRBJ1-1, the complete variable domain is DVKVTQSSRYLVKRTGEKVFLECVQDMDHENMFWYRQDPGLGLRLIYFSYDVKMKEKGDIPEGYSVSREKKERFSLILESASTNQTSMYLCASSFARVTEAFFGQGTRLTVV.

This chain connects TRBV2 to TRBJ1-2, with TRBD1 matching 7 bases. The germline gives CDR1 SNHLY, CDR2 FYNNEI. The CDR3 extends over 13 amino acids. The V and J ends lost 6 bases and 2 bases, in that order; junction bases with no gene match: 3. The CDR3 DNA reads TGTGCCAGCAGGGAACAGGGGAACTATGGCTACACCTTC. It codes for CASREQGNYGYTF.

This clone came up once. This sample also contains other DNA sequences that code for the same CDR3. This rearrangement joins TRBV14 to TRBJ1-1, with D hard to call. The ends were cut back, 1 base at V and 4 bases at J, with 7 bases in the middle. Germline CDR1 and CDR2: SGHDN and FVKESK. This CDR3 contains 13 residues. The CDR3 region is CASSQGRGTEAFF. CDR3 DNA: TGTGCCAGCAGCCAAGGGAGAGGCACTGAAGCTTTCTTT.

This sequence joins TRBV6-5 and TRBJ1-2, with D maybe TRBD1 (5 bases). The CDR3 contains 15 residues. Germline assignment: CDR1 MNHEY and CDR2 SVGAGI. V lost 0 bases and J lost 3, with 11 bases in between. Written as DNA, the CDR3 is TGTGCCAGCAGTTACTCACGACAGTTCCACTATGGCTACACCTTC. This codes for CASSYSRQFHYGYTF.

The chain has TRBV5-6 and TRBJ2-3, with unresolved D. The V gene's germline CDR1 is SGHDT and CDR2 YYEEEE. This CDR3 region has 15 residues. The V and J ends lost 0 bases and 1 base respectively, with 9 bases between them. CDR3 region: CASSLAHRGTDTQYF. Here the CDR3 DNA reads TGTGCCAGCAGCTTGGCCCACAGAGGCACAGATACGCAGTATTTT.

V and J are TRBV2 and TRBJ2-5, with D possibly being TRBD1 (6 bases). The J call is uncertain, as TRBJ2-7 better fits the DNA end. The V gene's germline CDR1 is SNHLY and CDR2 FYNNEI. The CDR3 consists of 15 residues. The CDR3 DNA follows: TGTGCCAGCTTAACACCCAGGGGCAGATTTTACGAGCAGTACTTC. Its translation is CASLTPRGRFYEQYF.

The CDR3 sequence is CASSFGRRGDNYGYTF. The CDR3, as DNA: TGTGCCAGCAGCTTTGGACGCAGGGGAGATAACTATGGCTACACCTTC. This rearrangement joins TRBV7-2 to TRBJ1-2; TRBD1 might be the D (6 bases). Germline CDR1 reads SGHTA; CDR2 reads FQGNSA. The CDR3 runs 16 residues. V was clipped by 3 bases and J by 1 base, with 15 bases between them.

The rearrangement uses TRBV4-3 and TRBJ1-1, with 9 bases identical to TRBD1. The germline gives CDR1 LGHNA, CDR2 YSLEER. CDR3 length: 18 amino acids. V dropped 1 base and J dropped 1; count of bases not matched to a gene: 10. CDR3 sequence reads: CASSQVGSPGQGNTEAFF. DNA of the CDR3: TGCGCCAGCAGCCAAGTCGGCTCACCGGGACAGGGGAACACTGAAGCTTTCTTT.

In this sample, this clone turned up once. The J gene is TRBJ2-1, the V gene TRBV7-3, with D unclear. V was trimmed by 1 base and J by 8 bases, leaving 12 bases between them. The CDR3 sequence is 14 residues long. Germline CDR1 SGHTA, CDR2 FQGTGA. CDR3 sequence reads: CASSLNSYGHEQFF. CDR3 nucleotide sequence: TGTGCCAGCAGCTTAAATAGCTATGGCCATGAGCAGTTCTTC.

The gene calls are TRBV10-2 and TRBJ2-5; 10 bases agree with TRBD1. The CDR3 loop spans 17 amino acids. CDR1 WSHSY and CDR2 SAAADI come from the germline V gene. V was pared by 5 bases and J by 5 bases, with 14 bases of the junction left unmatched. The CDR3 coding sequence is TGCGCCAGCAGTTTTTCACCAGACAGGGGGCTTGGGGAGACCCAGTACTTC. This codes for CASSFSPDRGLGETQYF.

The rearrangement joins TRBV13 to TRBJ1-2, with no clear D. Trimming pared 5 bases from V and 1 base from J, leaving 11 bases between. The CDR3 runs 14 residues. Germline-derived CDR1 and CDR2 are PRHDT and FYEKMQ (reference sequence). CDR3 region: CASSLRSVNYGYTF. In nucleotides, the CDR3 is TGTGCCAGCAGCCTGAGAAGCGTTAACTATGGCTACACCTTC.